A selection of T cell receptor beta chains follows, all from one sample in a study of human T cells and chemical hapten exposure. Via MiXCR, TCRdb re-called the RACE reads, giving one row per CDR3 protein. The table includes roughly 100,000 distinct CDR3 sequences, approximately 8.6% detected once. This sample comprised whole blood, obtained in connection with sensitization to the hapten diphenylcyclopropenone (DPC). The receptors were gathered from a woman aged 40 to 49 with alopecia areata. Some clones in this sample may be carry-over from other donors' samples. CDR3s include the opening cysteine and the closing phenylalanine or tryptophan. The D gene is left open where the match is weak. Expanded clones are given a class, and other clones once, few, many or no size at all.

NA	TRBJ2-7	NA	TRBV19	TGTGCCAGTAGTATGCAGGCCCACTACGAGCAGTACTTC	CASSMQAHYEQYF
NA	TRBJ2-5	many	TRBV6-2/TRBV6-3	TGTGCCAGCAGCCCAGGGACTTCTAACTTGGACTTC	CASSPGTSNLDF
NA	TRBJ1-2	NA	TRBV28	TGTGCCAGCAGTTTATCCGACCCCTATGGCTACACCTTC	CASSLSDPYGYTF
NA	TRBJ1-1	many	TRBV5-3	TGTGCCAGAAAGGGGCGGCCCGCTATGAACACTGAAGCTTTCTTT	CARKGRPAMNTEAFF
TRBD2	TRBJ2-3	many	TRBV4-2	TGTGCCAGCAGCCAATATAGCGGGAGTGCAGATACGCAGTATTTT	CASSQYSGSADTQYF
TRBD2	TRBJ2-1	many	TRBV28	TGTGCCAGCAGCCTTACTAGCGGGAGTGCTGAGCAGTTCTTC	CASSLTSGSAEQFF
NA	TRBJ1-4	few	TRBV4-3	TGCGCCAGCAGCCAATGGCATGGGAATGAAAAACTGTTTTTT	CASSQWHGNEKLFF
TRBD1	TRBJ1-4	NA	TRBV5-5	TGTGCCAGCAGCTTCCCGGGACAGGGAAATGAAAAACTGTTTTTT	CASSFPGQGNEKLFF
TRBD2	TRBJ2-3	many	TRBV4-1	TGCGCCAGCAGCCAAGATATGGGTAGCGGGGGCACAGATACGCAGTATTTT	CASSQDMGSGGTDTQYF
NA	TRBJ2-5	NA	TRBV19	TGTGCCAGTAGTATTGAAGAGACCCAGTACTTC	CASSIEETQYF
NA	TRBJ2-3	many	TRBV12-3/TRBV12-4	TGTGCCAGCAGTTCATCTGGGGCATCCTACACAGATACGCAGTATTTT	CASSSSGASYTDTQYF
NA	TRBJ2-4	many	TRBV4-3	TGCGCCAGCAGCCAAGGTACGGGCCGAAGAGGAATTGACATTCAGTACTTC	CASSQGTGRRGIDIQYF
TRBD2	TRBJ2-7	NA	TRBV6-5	TGTGCCAGCCGCAACTCGGCTAGCGGGACCGAGCAGTACTTC	CASRNSASGTEQYF
NA	TRBJ1-2	few	TRBV29-1	TGCAGCGTGAGGACTACTAGGGGCTATGGCTACACCTTC	CSVRTTRGYGYTF
TRBD2	TRBJ2-5	many	TRBV11-2	TGTGCCAGCAGACCAAACCTAGCGGGTCCTTCCCAAGGGACCCAGTACTTC	CASRPNLAGPSQGTQYF
NA	TRBJ2-7	many	TRBV10-3	TGTGCCATAACACCGGGGGACACGACCTACGAGCAGTACTTC	CAITPGDTTYEQYF
TRBD1	TRBJ2-6	NA	TRBV7-2	TGTGCCAGCAGCCGGATTCGGGGGACAGGGTATGCCGGGGCCAACGTCCTGACTTTC	CASSRIRGTGYAGANVLTF
NA	TRBJ1-1	NA	TRBV20-1	TGCAGTGCTAGGGACATGGGGGTGAACACTGAAGCTTTCTTT	CSARDMGVNTEAFF
TRBD2	TRBJ2-7	many	TRBV7-6	TGTGCCAGCAGCTTGGGGTCACTAGCGGATTTCTACGAGCAGTACTTC	CASSLGSLADFYEQYF
NA	TRBJ2-5	NA	TRBV5-4	TGTGCCAGCAGCTTTTTAGAGACCCAGTACTTC	CASSFLETQYF
TRBD1	TRBJ1-2	many	TRBV6-2/TRBV6-3	TGTGCCAGCAGTGCCGGACAGGGGCTGGAATATGGCTACACCTTC	CASSAGQGLEYGYTF
TRBD1	TRBJ1-5	few	TRBV5-1	TGCGCCAGCAGCATGGGACAGCTTAATCAGCCCCAGCATTTT	CASSMGQLNQPQHF
TRBD2	TRBJ2-3	many	TRBV7-2	TGTGCCAGCAGCCTAAGACTAGCGGGAGAGGTAGATACGCAGTATTTT	CASSLRLAGEVDTQYF
NA	TRBJ2-7	NA	TRBV4-3	TGCGCCAGCAGCCAGACATATTCGGGGGAGCAGTACTTC	CASSQTYSGEQYF